These 5 T cell receptor beta chains originate from one sample sequenced in a study of OX40 agonist ivuxolimab in advanced cancers. TCRdb keeps only in-frame clones here, not all; method: immunoSEQ multiplex PCR. The sample lists some 86,000 clones, more than 85% occurring once. The specimen comprised CD4+ or CD8+ T cells sorted from blood, sampled in a trial of the OX40 agonist ivuxolimab. These receptors were obtained from an adult with an advanced solid tumor such as melanoma, head and neck, liver or kidney cancer.

The rearrangement uses TRBV27 and TRBJ2-1, with a weak D call TRBD2 (5 bases). The CDR3 runs 14 residues. V was clipped by 5 bases and J by 2 bases, with 10 bases between them. Germline CDR1 is MNHEY and CDR2 is SMNVEV (reference sequence). The CDR3: CASSGLATYNEQFF. The CDR3 bases are TGTGCCAGCAGTGGGCTAGCTACCTACAATGAGCAGTTCTTC.

Only one count was recorded for this clone. The chain is built from TRBV6-5 and TRBJ2-2; weak D call: TRBD1 (6 bases). CDR1 is MNHEY, CDR2 SVGAGI, per germline. V lost 7 bases and J lost 5, with 11 bases in between. The CDR3 has 13 residues. CDR3 DNA sequence: TGTGCCAGCACTGCAACAGGGACCGGGGAGCTGTTTTTT. Its translation: CASTATGTGELFF.

J is TRBJ2-3 and V is TRBV9; TRBD2 matches at 10 bases. The CDR3 runs 16 residues. J was trimmed by 3 bases and V by 0 bases; bases with no gene match: 4. Germline loops: CDR1 SGDLS, CDR2 YYNGEE. The CDR3 here is CASSVASGGPTDTQYF. In nucleotides, the CDR3 is TGTGCCAGCAGCGTAGCTAGCGGGGGACCAACAGATACGCAGTATTTT.

The chain links TRBV5-1 to TRBJ2-7, with 13 bases identical to TRBD2. Looked up from germline, CDR1 is SGHRS and CDR2 is YFSETQ. The CDR3 runs to 16 residues. V was clipped by 4 bases and J by 0 bases; unmatched bases: 4. CDR3 amino acids: CASSNGLAGASYEQYF. The DNA for the CDR3 is TGCGCCAGCAGCAACGGACTAGCGGGGGCCTCCTACGAGCAGTACTTC.

V is TRBV2 and J is TRBJ2-1, with 15 bases lining up with TRBD2. The CDR3 sequence is 15 residues long. Trimming at V came to 7 bases and at J to 7 bases, leaving 5 bases not matched to a gene. Per germline, CDR1 SNHLY and CDR2 FYNNEI. The chain's CDR3 is CASTWTSGRGNEQFF. CDR3 DNA: TGTGCCAGCACCTGGACTAGCGGGAGGGGGAATGAGCAGTTCTTC.